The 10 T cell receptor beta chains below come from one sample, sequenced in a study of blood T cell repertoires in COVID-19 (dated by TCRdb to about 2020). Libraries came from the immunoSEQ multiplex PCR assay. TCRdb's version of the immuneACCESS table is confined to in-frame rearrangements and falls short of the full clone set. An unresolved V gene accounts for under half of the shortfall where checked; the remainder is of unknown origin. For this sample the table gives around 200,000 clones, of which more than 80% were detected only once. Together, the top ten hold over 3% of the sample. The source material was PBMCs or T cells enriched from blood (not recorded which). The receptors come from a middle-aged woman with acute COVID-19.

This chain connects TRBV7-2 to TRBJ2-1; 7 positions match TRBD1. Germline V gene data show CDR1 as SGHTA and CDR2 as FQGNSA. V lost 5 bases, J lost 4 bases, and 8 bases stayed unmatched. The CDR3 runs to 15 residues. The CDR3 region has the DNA TGTGCCAGCAGCGCCACCGGGACAGTTTACAATGAGCAGTTCTTC. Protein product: CASSATGTVYNEQFF.

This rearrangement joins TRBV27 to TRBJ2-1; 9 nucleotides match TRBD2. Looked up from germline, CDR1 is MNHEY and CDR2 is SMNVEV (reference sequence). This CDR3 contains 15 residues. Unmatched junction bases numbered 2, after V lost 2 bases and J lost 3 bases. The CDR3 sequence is CASSLAGGIYNEQFF. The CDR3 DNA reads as TGTGCCAGCAGTTTAGCGGGGGGGATCTACAATGAGCAGTTCTTC.

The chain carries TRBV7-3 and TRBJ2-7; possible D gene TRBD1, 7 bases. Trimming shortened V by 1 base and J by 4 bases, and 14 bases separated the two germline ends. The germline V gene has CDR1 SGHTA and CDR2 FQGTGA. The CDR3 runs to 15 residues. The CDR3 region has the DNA TGTGCCAGCAGCTTAAATACAGGGGAGGAATACGAGCAGTACTTC. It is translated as CASSLNTGEEYEQYF.

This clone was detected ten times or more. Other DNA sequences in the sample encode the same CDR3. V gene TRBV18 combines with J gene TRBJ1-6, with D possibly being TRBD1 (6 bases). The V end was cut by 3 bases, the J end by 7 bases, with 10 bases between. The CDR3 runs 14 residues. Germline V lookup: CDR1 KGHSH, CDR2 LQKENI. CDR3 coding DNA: TGTGCCAGCTCACCGGACAGAAAAAATTCACCCCTCCACTTT. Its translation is CASSPDRKNSPLHF.

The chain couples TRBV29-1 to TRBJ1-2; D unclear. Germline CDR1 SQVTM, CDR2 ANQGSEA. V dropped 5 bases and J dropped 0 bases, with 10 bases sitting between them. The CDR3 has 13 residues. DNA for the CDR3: TGCAGCGTTAACCGGGGAACTAACTATGGCTACACCTTC. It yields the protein CSVNRGTNYGYTF.

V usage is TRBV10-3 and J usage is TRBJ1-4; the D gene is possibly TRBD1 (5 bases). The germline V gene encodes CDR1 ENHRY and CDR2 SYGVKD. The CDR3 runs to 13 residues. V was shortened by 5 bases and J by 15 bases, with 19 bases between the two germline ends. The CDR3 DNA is TGTGCCATCAGTACCCCAGGGCTATTGAAATTGTTTTTT. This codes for CAISTPGLLKLFF.

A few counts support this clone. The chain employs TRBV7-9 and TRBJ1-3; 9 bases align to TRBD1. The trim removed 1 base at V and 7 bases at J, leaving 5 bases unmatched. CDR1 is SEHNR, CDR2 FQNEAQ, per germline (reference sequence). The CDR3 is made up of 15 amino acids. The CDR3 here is CASSLEGTGRNTIYF. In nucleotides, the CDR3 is TGTGCCAGCAGCTTAGAAGGGACAGGGAGGAACACCATATATTTT.

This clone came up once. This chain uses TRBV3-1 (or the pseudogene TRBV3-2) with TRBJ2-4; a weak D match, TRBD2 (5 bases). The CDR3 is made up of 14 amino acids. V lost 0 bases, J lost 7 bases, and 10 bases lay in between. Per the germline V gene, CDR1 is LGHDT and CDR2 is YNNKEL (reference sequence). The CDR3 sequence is CASSQDPGSNIQYF. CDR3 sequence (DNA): TGTGCCAGCAGCCAAGATCCGGGAAGCAACATTCAGTACTTC.

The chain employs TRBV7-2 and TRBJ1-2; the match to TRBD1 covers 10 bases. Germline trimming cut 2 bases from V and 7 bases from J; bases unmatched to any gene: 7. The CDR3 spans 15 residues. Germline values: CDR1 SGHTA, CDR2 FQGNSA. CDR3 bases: TGTGCCAGCAGCTTAACCGGGACAGGGGATCTTGGCTACACCTTC. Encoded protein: CASSLTGTGDLGYTF.

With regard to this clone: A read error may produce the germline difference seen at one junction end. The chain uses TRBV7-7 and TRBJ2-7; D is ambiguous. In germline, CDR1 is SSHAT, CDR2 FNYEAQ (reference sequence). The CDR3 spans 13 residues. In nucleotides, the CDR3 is TGTGCTAGCAGCACAGCAGGCGAGTACGAGCAGTACTTC. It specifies CASSTAGEYEQYF.